One and the same sample provided the 24 T cell receptor beta chains below, sequenced in a study of post-analysis software for immune sequencing data. Their cognate antigens are unknown. TCR beta libraries were prepared from cDNA with unique molecular identifiers. One entry per CDR3 protein results from TCRdb running MiXCR on the PCR reads. The data hold fewer than 850,000 distinct CDR3 sequences, with roughly 46% observed a single time. Findings and caveats of the study: Five TRBV segments occurring more often in patients than controls included TRBV5-6, TRBV5-1 and TRBV20-1.

The specimen sequenced was blood. The receptors were sampled from a girl under 18 with multiple sclerosis.

The chain is built from TRBV6-2 or TRBV6-3 and TRBJ2-7; TRBD2 matches 8 bases. Germline trimming cut 0 bases from V and 3 bases from J; bases unmatched to any gene: 4. There are 15 residues in the CDR3. From germline, CDR1 is MNHEY and CDR2 SVGEGT. The CDR3 sequence: CASSYSGGAFYEQYF. The CDR3, as DNA: TGTGCCAGCAGTTACTCCGGGGGGGCGTTCTACGAGCAGTACTTC.

The chain joins TRBV10-1 to TRBJ1-5; tentatively, D is TRBD1 (5 bases). Trimming shortened V by 0 bases and J by 4 bases, and 19 bases separated the two germline ends. CDR1 and CDR2 from the germline V gene are WNHNN and SYGVQD (reference sequence). This CDR3 is built from 18 residues. The CDR3 sequence: CASSESPPGTSRNQPQHF. In DNA form, the CDR3 reads TGCGCCAGCAGTGAGTCGCCTCCCGGGACTTCTAGGAATCAGCCCCAGCATTTT.

V gene TRBV20-1 combines with J gene TRBJ1-2; D might be TRBD1 (5 bases). The V gene's germline CDR1 is DFQATT and CDR2 SNEGSKA (reference sequence). The CDR3 has 14 residues. Trimming removed 6 bases from V and 0 bases from J, with 14 bases in between. The chain's CDR3 is CSALVGGANYGYTF. In DNA form, the CDR3 reads TGCAGTGCCCTCGTCGGGGGGGCTAACTATGGCTACACCTTC.

The CDR3 bases are TGCGCCAGCAGCTTGGTTCAGGGGTACAATGAGCAGTTCTTC. Amino acids: CASSLVQGYNEQFF. This chain links TRBV5-1 with TRBJ2-1; TRBD1 is a possible D gene (6 bases). The V and J ends lost 0 bases and 4 bases respectively, with 8 bases between them. The CDR3 spans 14 residues. Germline lookup yields CDR1 SGHRS and CDR2 YFSETQ.

The chain uses TRBV27 and TRBJ2-3; D may be TRBD1 or TRBD2 (7 bases each). The germline V and J ends were trimmed by 2 bases and 2 bases, with 14 bases remaining between them. The V gene's germline CDR1 is MNHEY and CDR2 SMNVEV (reference sequence). The CDR3 runs 16 residues. CDR3 sequence reads: CASSLKAGQITDTQYF. Here the CDR3 DNA reads TGTGCCAGCAGTTTAAAAGCGGGACAGATCACAGATACGCAGTATTTT.

The V gene is TRBV5-1, the J gene TRBJ2-7, with D uncertain. V was clipped by 1 base and J by 2 bases, with 10 bases between them. The CDR3 loop spans 14 amino acids. Germline V gene data show CDR1 as SGHRS and CDR2 as YFSETQ. The CDR3 bases are TGCGCCAGCAGCTTGCCGACGATTGCCTACGAGCAGTACTTC. Translated, it gives CASSLPTIAYEQYF.

This rearrangement joins TRBV5-4 to TRBJ2-7; the D gene could be TRBD1 or TRBD2 (5 bases each). Trimming pared 4 bases from V and 0 bases from J, leaving 20 bases between. This CDR3 comprises 17 residues. The germline CDR1 and CDR2 sequences are SGHNT and YYREEE (reference sequence). In nucleotides, the CDR3 is TGTGCCAGCAGCAACTACGCCGGGACCAGGAGCTCCTACGAGCAGTACTTC. It is translated as CASSNYAGTRSSYEQYF.

This clonotype appeared a few times. V and J are TRBV29-1 and TRBJ1-1, with D possibly matching TRBD1 (6 bases). Germline lookup yields CDR1 SQVTM and CDR2 ANQGSEA. V lost 4 bases to trimming and J lost 3 bases, with 18 bases between them. CDR3 length: 15 residues. The CDR3 reads CSVVGEEGVHTEAFF. The CDR3 DNA is TGCAGCGTTGTCGGCGAGGAGGGGGTTCACACTGAAGCTTTCTTT.

J is TRBJ2-7 and V is TRBV20-1, with 9 bases fitting TRBD2. From germline, CDR1 is DFQATT and CDR2 SNEGSKA (reference sequence). Trimming at V came to 3 bases and at J to 7 bases, leaving 16 bases not matched to a gene. The CDR3 spans 16 residues. This CDR3 reads CSARRGSGSINDEQYF. CDR3 sequence (DNA): TGCAGTGCTAGGCGAGGTAGCGGGAGCATCAATGATGAGCAGTACTTC.

The chain links TRBV11-2 to TRBJ2-3; D gene ambiguous. The CDR3 has 14 residues. Between the trimmed V and J ends, which lost 2 bases and 1 base, there was a span of 7 bases. Looked up from germline, CDR1 is SGHAT and CDR2 is FQNNGV. DNA of the CDR3: TGTGCCAGCAGCTTAAACTTCCGCACAGATACGCAGTATTTT. Its protein is CASSLNFRTDTQYF.

In this sample, this clonotype turned up a few times. V is TRBV3-1 and J is TRBJ1-1; tentative D call: TRBD1 (6 bases). V shed 0 bases and J shed 4 bases, with 12 bases lying between them. Per germline, CDR1 LGHDT and CDR2 YNNKEL (reference sequence). The CDR3 has 15 residues. As DNA, the CDR3 is TGTGCCAGCAGCCAAGATCGGAACAGGGTCACTGAAGCTTTCTTT. This codes for CASSQDRNRVTEAFF.

The rearrangement links TRBV9 to TRBJ2-5, with D uncertain. Trimming stripped 3 bases from V and 5 bases from J, with 11 bases between. The CDR3 length is 13 residues. Germline V gene lookup returns CDR1 SGDLS and CDR2 YYNGEE. The CDR3 loop is CASSALVRETQYF. The CDR3 region has the DNA TGTGCCAGCAGCGCGCTAGTTCGGGAGACCCAGTACTTC.

In its sample, this clonotype was seen a few times. The chain carries TRBV4-1 and TRBJ2-6; unclear D gene. Deletions cut 2 bases from V and 0 bases from J, with 8 bases between. CDR1 is MGHRA, CDR2 YSYEKL, per germline. The CDR3 consists of 16 residues. The CDR3 loop is CASSQPTHSGANVLTF. As DNA, the CDR3 is TGCGCCAGCAGCCAACCGACTCACTCTGGGGCCAACGTCCTGACTTTC.

This chain joins TRBV20-1 and TRBJ2-1; TRBD2 matches 10 bases. Losses at the gene ends were 6 bases for V and 0 bases for J; bases not matched to a gene: 14. The germline CDR1 and CDR2 sequences are DFQATT and SNEGSKA (reference sequence). This CDR3 is 18 amino acids long. The CDR3 loop reads CSAPKLAGRPISYNEQFF. CDR3 DNA: TGCAGTGCGCCCAAACTAGCGGGGAGACCAATCTCCTACAATGAGCAGTTCTTC.

This clonotype was seen only a few times. The rearrangement uses TRBV7-2 and TRBJ1-2; perhaps TRBD1 as D (6 bases). Germline CDR1 and CDR2: SGHTA and FQGNSA. V lost 1 base and J lost 7, with 13 bases in between. The CDR3 has 14 amino acids. CDR3 protein: CASSLERQGPGYTF. The CDR3 coding sequence is TGTGCCAGCAGCTTAGAGCGGCAGGGGCCTGGCTACACCTTC.

This chain joins TRBV29-1 and TRBJ1-5, with TRBD1 matching over 7 bases. This CDR3 has 13 residues. The germline CDR1 and CDR2 sequences are SQVTM and ANQGSEA. V lost 6 bases and J lost 1; bases outside the gene matches: 3. For the CDR3, the DNA is TGCAGCGTGCTGACAGGGAGCAATCAGCCCCAGCATTTT. Translating it yields CSVLTGSNQPQHF. The full variable domain, its missing parts supplied by reference TRBV29-1 and TRBJ1-5, is SAVISQKPSRDICQRGTSLTIQCQVDSQVTMMFWYRQQPGQSLTLIATANQGSEATYESGFVIDKFPISRPNLTFSTLTVSNMSPEDSSIYLCSVLTGSNQPQHFGDGTRLSIL.

The J gene is TRBJ2-2, the V gene TRBV7-2; no reliable D call. Germline V lookup: CDR1 SGHTA, CDR2 FQGNSA. The CDR3 length is 12 residues. V was pared by 3 bases and J by 7 bases, with 6 bases between. The CDR3 protein is CASSLAVGELFF. In DNA, the CDR3 is TGTGCCAGCAGCTTGGCGGTCGGGGAGCTGTTTTTT.

The chain uses TRBV20-1 and TRBJ1-5; maybe TRBD1 (5 bases). CDR3 size: 16 residues. Between the trimmed V and J ends, which lost 5 bases and 5 bases, there was a span of 22 bases. The germline V gene has CDR1 DFQATT and CDR2 SNEGSKA (reference sequence). CDR3 residues: CSAVPLGGVSDQPQHF. CDR3 DNA: TGCAGTGCTGTCCCTCTGGGGGGGGTGTCGGATCAGCCCCAGCATTTT.

This clonotype was observed a few times. The chain joins TRBV4-2 to TRBJ1-1; D gene ambiguous. This CDR3 comprises 16 residues. With 0 bases removed from V and 1 base from J, the gap between germline ends came to 12 bases. The V gene's germline CDR1 is LGHNA and CDR2 YNFKEQ. Here the CDR3 DNA reads TGTGCCAGCAGCCAAGATGGCATCTGGACGAACACTGAAGCTTTCTTT. It encodes CASSQDGIWTNTEAFF.

The chain is built from TRBV29-1 and TRBJ2-1; D might be TRBD1 or TRBD2, each matching 5 bases. V was shortened by 1 base and J by 8 bases, with 21 bases between the two germline ends. This CDR3 region has 16 residues. From germline, CDR1 is SQVTM and CDR2 ANQGSEA. The CDR3 coding sequence is TGCAGCGTTGAAGGACCGGCAGGGAGTTGGTGGGATGAGCAGTTCTTC. Translated: CSVEGPAGSWWDEQFF.

The chain recombines TRBV12-5 with TRBJ2-7; tentatively, D is TRBD1 or TRBD2 (5 bases each). Deletions cut 5 bases from V and 0 bases from J, with 8 bases between. CDR3 size: 13 residues. CDR1 is LGHNT, CDR2 FRNRAP, per germline. CDR3: CASGPGTSYEQYF. CDR3 coding DNA: TGTGCTAGTGGTCCCGGGACCTCCTACGAGCAGTACTTC.

This chain joins TRBV5-5 and TRBJ2-5; 13 bases fit TRBD2. The CDR3 totals 18 residues. V trimming: 2 bases; J trimming: 5 bases; junction bases outside the gene matches: 12. From germline, CDR1 is SGHKS and CDR2 YYEKEE (reference sequence). The CDR3 nucleotides are TGTGCCAGCAGCTTCCACCTAGGGACTAGCGGGGCGGGGGAGACCCAGTACTTC. Protein sequence: CASSFHLGTSGAGETQYF.

In regard to this clonotype: Its ends do not fully match the called genes, so a read error is possible. The chain has TRBV30 and TRBJ2-7; 9 nucleotides line up with TRBD2. Germline CDR1 reads GTSNPN; CDR2 reads SVGIG (reference sequence). The CDR3 runs 14 residues. The CDR3 loop reads CAWAPGLATYEHYF. The DNA of the CDR3 is TGTGCCTGGGCTCCGGGACTAGCCACCTACGAGCACTACTTC.

The chain uses TRBV6-6 and TRBJ2-7; 10 positions match TRBD1. J lost 4 bases, V lost 6 bases, and 6 bases had no gene match. CDR3 length equals 14 residues. The germline gives CDR1 MNHNY, CDR2 SVGAGI (reference sequence). Here the CDR3 DNA reads TGTGCCAGCAGCCAGACAGGGGGCTGGTACGAGCAGTACTTC. Protein sequence: CASSQTGGWYEQYF.